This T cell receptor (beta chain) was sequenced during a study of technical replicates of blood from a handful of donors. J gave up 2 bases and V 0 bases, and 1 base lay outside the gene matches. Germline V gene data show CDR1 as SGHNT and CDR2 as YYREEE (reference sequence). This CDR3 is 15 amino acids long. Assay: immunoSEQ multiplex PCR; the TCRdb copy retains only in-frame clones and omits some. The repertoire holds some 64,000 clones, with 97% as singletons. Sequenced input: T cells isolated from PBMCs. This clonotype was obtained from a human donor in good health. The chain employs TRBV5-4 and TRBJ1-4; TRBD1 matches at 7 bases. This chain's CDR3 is CASSLGQGTNEKLFF. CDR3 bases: TGTGCCAGCAGCTTGGGACAGGGTACTAATGAAAAACTGTTTTTT.